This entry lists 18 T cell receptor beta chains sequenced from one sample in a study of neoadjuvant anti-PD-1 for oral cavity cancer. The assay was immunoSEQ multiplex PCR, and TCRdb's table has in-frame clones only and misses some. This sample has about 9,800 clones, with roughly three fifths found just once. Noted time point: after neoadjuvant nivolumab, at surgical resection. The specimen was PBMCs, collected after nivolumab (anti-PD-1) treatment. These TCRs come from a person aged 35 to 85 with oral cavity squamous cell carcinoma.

CDR3 nucleotides: TGCGCCAGCAGCGATCTGGACATTCAGTACTTC. It translates to CASSDLDIQYF. V gene TRBV5-1 combines with J gene TRBJ2-4; D is unresolved. The CDR3 runs to 11 residues. Germline V lookup: CDR1 SGHRS, CDR2 YFSETQ. Trimming removed 4 bases from V and 8 bases from J, with 7 bases in between.

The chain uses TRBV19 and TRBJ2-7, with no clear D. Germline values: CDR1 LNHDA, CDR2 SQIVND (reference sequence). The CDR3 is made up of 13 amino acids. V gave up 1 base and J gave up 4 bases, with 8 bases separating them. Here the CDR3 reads CASSIGDGYEQYF. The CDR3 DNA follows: TGTGCCAGTAGTATAGGGGATGGGTACGAGCAGTACTTC.

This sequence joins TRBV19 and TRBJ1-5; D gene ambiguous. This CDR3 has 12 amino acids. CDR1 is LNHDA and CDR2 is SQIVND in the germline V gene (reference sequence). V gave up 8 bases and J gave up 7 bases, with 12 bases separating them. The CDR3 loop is CASSGVGQPQHF. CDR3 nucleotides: TGTGCCAGTTCTGGAGTAGGGCAGCCCCAGCATTTT.

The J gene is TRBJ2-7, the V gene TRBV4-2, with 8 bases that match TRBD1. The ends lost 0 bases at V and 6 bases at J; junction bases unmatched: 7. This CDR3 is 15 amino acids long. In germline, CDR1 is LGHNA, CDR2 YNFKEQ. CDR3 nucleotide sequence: TGTGCCAGCAGCCAAGATTGGACCACAGGGGGCGAGCAGTACTTC. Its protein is CASSQDWTTGGEQYF.

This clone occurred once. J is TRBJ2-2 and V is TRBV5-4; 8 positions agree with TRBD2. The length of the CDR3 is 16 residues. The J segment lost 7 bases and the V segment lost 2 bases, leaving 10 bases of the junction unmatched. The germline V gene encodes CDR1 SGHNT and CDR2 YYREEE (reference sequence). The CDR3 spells CASSFPGTRDFGELFF. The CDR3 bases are TGTGCCAGCAGCTTCCCCGGGACTAGGGATTTCGGGGAGCTGTTTTTT.

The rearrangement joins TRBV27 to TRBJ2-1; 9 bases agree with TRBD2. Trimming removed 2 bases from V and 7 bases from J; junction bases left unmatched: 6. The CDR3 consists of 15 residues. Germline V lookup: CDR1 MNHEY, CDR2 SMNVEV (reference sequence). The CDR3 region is CASSLRGGGANEQFF. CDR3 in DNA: TGTGCCAGCAGTTTAAGGGGCGGGGGGGCAAATGAGCAGTTCTTC.

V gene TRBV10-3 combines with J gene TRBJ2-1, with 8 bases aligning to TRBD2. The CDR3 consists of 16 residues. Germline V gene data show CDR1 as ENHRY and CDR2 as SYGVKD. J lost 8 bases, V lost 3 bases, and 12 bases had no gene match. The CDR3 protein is CAISDSTSDLVDEQFF. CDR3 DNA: TGTGCCATCAGTGATTCGACTAGCGATTTGGTTGATGAGCAGTTCTTC.

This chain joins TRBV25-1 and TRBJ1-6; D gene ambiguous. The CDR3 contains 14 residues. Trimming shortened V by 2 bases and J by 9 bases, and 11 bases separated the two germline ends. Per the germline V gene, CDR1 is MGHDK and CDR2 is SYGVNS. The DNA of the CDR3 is TGTGCCAGCAGTGAAGGTCTTTCGGGTTCACCCCTCCACTTT. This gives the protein CASSEGLSGSPLHF. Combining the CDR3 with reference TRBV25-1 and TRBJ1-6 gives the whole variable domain EADIYQTPRYLVIGTGKKITLECSQTMGHDKMYWYQQDPGMELHLIHYSYGVNSTEKGDLSSESTVSRIRTEHFPLTLESARPSHTSQYLCASSEGLSGSPLHFGNGTRLTVT.

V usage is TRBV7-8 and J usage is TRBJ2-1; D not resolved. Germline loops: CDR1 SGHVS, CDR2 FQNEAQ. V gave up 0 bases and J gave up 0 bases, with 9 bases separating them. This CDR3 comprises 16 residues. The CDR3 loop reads CASSLAGVSSYNEQFF. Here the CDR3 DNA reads TGTGCCAGCAGCTTAGCCGGAGTGAGCTCCTACAATGAGCAGTTCTTC.

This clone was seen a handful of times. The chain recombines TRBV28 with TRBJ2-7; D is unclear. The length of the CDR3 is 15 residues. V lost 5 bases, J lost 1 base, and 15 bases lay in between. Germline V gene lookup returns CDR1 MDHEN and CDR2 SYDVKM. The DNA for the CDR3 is TGTGCCAGCAGTGGGGTTAAGACGGAGTCCTACGAGCAGTACTTC. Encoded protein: CASSGVKTESYEQYF.

CDR3 amino acids: CASSRRGGTGTDTQYF. Written as DNA, the CDR3 is TGCGCCAGCAGCAGGAGAGGGGGCACGGGCACAGATACGCAGTATTTT. This chain uses TRBV5-1 with TRBJ2-3; 7 bases match TRBD1. Germline lookup yields CDR1 SGHRS and CDR2 YFSETQ. V lost 4 bases, J lost 1 base, and 9 bases stayed unmatched. The CDR3 sequence is 16 residues long.

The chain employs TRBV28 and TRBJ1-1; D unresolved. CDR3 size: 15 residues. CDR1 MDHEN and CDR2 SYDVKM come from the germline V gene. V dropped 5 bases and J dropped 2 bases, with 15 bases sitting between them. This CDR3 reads CASSPVQWFNTEAFF. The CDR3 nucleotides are TGTGCCAGCAGTCCGGTCCAGTGGTTTAACACTGAAGCTTTCTTT.

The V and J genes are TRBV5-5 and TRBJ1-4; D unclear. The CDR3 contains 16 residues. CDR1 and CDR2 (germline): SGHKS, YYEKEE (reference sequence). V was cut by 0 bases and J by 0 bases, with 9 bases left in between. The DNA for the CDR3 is TGTGCCAGCAGCTTGGCCCTCTTCTCAACTAATGAAAAACTGTTTTTT. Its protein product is CASSLALFSTNEKLFF. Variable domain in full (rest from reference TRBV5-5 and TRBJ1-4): DAGVTQSPTHLIKTRGQQVTLRCSPISGHKSVSWYQQVLGQGPQFIFQYYEKEERGRGNFPDRFSARQFPNYSSELNVNALLLGDSALYLCASSLALFSTNEKLFFGSGTQLSVL.

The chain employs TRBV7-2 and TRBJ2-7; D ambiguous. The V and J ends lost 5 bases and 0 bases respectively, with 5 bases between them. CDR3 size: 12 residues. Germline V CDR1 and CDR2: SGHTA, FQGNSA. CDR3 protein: CASSQSSYEQYF. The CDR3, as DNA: TGTGCCAGCAGCCAGAGCTCCTACGAGCAGTACTTC.

The CDR3 here is CASSEGPHLTDTQYF. Here the CDR3 DNA reads TGTGCCAGCAGTGAAGGGCCCCATCTCACAGATACGCAGTATTTT. The chain has TRBV2 and TRBJ2-3; D unresolved. Germline CDR1 SNHLY, CDR2 FYNNEI. The CDR3 totals 15 residues. V was cut by 1 base and J by 2 bases, with 10 bases left in between.

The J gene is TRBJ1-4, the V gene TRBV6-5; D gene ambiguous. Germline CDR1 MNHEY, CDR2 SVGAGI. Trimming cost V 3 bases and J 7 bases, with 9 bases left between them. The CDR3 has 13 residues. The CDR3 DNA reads TGTGCCAGCAGTTATGATTTGTCTGAAAAACTGTTTTTT. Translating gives CASSYDLSEKLFF.

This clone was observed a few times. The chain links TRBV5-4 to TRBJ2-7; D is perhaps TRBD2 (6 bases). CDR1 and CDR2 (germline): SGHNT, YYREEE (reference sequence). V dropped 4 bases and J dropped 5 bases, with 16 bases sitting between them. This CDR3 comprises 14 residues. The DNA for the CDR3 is TGTGCCAGCAGCACGGAGGGACGTCCGGACGAGCAGTACTTC. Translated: CASSTEGRPDEQYF. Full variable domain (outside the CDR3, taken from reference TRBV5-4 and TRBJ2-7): ETGVTQSPTHLIKTRGQQVTLRCSSQSGHNTVSWYQQALGQGPQFIFQYYREEENGRGNFPPRFSGLQFPNYSSELNVNALELDDSALYLCASSTEGRPDEQYFGPGTRLTVT.

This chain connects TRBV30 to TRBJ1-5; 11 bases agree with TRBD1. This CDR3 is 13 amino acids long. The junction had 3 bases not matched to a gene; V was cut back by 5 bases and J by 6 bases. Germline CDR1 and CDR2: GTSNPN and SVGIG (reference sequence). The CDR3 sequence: CAWGGQGGQPQHF. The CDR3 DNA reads TGTGCCTGGGGGGGACAGGGGGGTCAGCCCCAGCATTTT.